Many counts were recorded for the clone carrying this TCR beta chain. Its antigen is currently unknown. TCRdb independently ran MiXCR on the 5' RACE reads; one entry per CDR3 protein. Of approximately 700,000 distinct CDR3 sequences detected, 6% to 6.5% appear once; the ten largest clones hold approximately 2%. The data stem from a study of identical twins. General study results and limits: Researchers caution that invariant MAIT and iNKT cells could partly confound zero-insertion analyses.

CDR1 and CDR2 (germline): DFQATT, SNEGSKA (reference sequence). Trimming removed 1 base from V and 4 bases from J, with 22 bases in between. The CDR3 has 17 amino acids. This rearrangement joins TRBV20-1 to TRBJ1-1, with D maybe TRBD1 (5 bases). The source of this sequence is a man younger than 35 in good health. Sequenced sample: naive T cells sorted from blood. CDR3 sequence reads: CSARAGRGALLVTEAFF. The CDR3 region has the DNA TGCAGTGCTAGAGCCGGTCGTGGGGCCCTTTTGGTCACTGAAGCTTTCTTT.